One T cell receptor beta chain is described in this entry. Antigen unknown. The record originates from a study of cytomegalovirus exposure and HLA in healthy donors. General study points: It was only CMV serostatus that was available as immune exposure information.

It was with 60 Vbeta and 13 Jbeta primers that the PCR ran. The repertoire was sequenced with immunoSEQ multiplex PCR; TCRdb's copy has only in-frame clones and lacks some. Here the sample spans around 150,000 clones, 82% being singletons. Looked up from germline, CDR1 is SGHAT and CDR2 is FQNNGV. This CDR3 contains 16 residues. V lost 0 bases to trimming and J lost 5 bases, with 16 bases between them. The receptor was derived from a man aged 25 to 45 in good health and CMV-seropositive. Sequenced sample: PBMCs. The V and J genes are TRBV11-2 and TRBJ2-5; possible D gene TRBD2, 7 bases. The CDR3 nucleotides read TGTGCCAGCAGCTTAGATCTTGCGGGGGCTGCGGAGACCCAGTACTTC. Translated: CASSLDLAGAAETQYF.